The next 5 T cell receptor beta chains were all read from a single sample in a study of blood T cell repertoires in COVID-19. Data came from immunoSEQ multiplex PCR; TCRdb stores just in-frame clones and leaves some out. The sample holds around 240,000 clones, just under 85% seen once. Sequencing was done on a sample of peripheral blood. All receptors derive from a woman aged 80 or older with acute or convalescent COVID-19.

The chain has TRBV24-1 and TRBJ2-1, with D possibly being TRBD2 (6 bases). V was cut by 8 bases and J by 9 bases, with 19 bases left in between. CDR1 is KGHDR and CDR2 is SFDVKD in the germline V gene. This CDR3 region has 14 residues. CDR3 DNA sequence: TGTGCCACCAACGGGCGGGGACCCTTTACTGAGCAGTTCTTC. This encodes CATNGRGPFTEQFF.

The genes are TRBV5-1 and TRBJ2-4; 11 bases align to TRBD2. Germline assignment: CDR1 SGHRS and CDR2 YFSETQ. Trimming at V came to 9 bases and at J to 3 bases, leaving 5 bases not matched to a gene. The CDR3 is 14 residues long. The CDR3 DNA reads as TGCGCCAAATCACTAGCGGGGGACAAAAACATTCAGTACTTC. Translated, it gives CAKSLAGDKNIQYF.

The chain has TRBV6-2 or TRBV6-3 and TRBJ1-6; D gene uncertain. The V end lost 2 bases, the J end lost 10 bases, and 12 bases lay between the germline ends. The CDR3 is 14 residues long. Germline V gives CDR1 MNHEY, CDR2 SVGEGT. The CDR3, as DNA: TGTGCCAGCAGTTACCAAGGTTGGGAGTCACCCCTCCACTTT. Protein sequence: CASSYQGWESPLHF.

The rearrangement uses TRBV2 and TRBJ2-1, with 11 bases aligning to TRBD2. Germline V gene data show CDR1 as SNHLY and CDR2 as FYNNEI. The CDR3 runs 18 residues. The ends lost 0 bases at V and 8 bases at J; junction bases unmatched: 12. CDR3 region: CASSEAPYLAGGSDEQFF. The CDR3 DNA reads TGTGCCAGCAGTGAAGCGCCCTACTTAGCGGGGGGGTCGGATGAGCAGTTCTTC.

This chain links TRBV5-4 with TRBJ1-2, with a tentative D call TRBD1 (6 bases). Trimming pared 0 bases from V and 3 bases from J, leaving 15 bases between. Germline V lookup: CDR1 SGHNT, CDR2 YYREEE (reference sequence). This CDR3 comprises 16 residues. This chain's CDR3 is CASSLGGVRGHYGYTF. The DNA for the CDR3 is TGTGCCAGCAGCTTGGGAGGGGTCAGGGGCCACTATGGCTACACCTTC.